The clone carrying this T cell receptor (beta chain) was seen only once. Its antigen is as yet unknown. This sample stems from a study of T cells in Graves' hyperthyroidism and ophthalmopathy. The ends lost 5 bases at V and 7 bases at J; junction bases unmatched: 10. This CDR3 is 14 amino acids long. The V gene's germline CDR1 is LNHNV and CDR2 YYDKDF (reference sequence). Study outcomes and limitations: Blood also carried most thyroid clonotypes expanded above 0.001. Before onset, by a median of around six months, the model predicted ophthalmopathy.

Amplified TCR beta CDR3 regions came from RNA transcripts. Researchers ran a first-round RT-PCR on the TCR CDR3 using the HTBI primer set. TCRdb re-called the multiplex PCR reads through MiXCR, storing one row per CDR3 protein. The table lists about 560,000 distinct CDR3 sequences, around 46% of them singletons. In patients aged 18 to 65, hyperthyroidism was newly diagnosed, with duration under 2 months. Pregnant or lactating patients were excluded, as were those with uncontrolled infection or other autoimmune disease. The rearrangement joins TRBV15 to TRBJ2-7, with 8 bases fitting TRBD2. The sample consisted of peripheral blood or thyroid tissue (not recorded which). The receptor's source is a woman in her late teens or twenties with Graves' hyperthyroidism. CDR3 loop: CATSPSGLAWEQYF. CDR3 coding DNA: TGTGCCACCAGCCCTTCCGGACTAGCATGGGAGCAGTACTTC.